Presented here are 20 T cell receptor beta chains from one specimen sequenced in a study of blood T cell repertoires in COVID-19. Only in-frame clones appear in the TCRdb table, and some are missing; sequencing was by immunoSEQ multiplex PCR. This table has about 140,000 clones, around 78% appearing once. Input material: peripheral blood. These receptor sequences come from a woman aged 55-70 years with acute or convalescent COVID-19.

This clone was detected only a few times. CDR3 sequence reads: CASSLGLGQTPFF. CDR3 coding DNA: TGTGCCAGCAGCTTAGGGCTTGGACAAACACCTTTCTTT. The V gene is TRBV7-3, the J gene TRBJ1-1; a possible D gene is TRBD1 (5 bases). V gave up 2 bases and J gave up 12 bases, with 16 bases separating them. The germline V gene has CDR1 SGHTA and CDR2 FQGTGA. The CDR3 extends over 13 amino acids. Together with reference TRBV7-3 and TRBJ1-1, the CDR3 gives the full variable domain: GAGVSQTPSNKVTEKGKYVELRCDPISGHTALYWYRQSLGQGPEFLIYFQGTGAADDSGLPNDRFFAVRPEGSVSTLKIQRTERGDSAVYLCASSLGLGQTPFFGQGTRLTVV.

CDR3: CASSVAGGETDTQYF. The DNA for the CDR3 is TGTGCCAGCAGCGTAGCGGGAGGGGAGACAGATACGCAGTATTTT. The rearrangement links TRBV9 to TRBJ2-3, with 8 nucleotides matching TRBD2. Germline CDR1 reads SGDLS; CDR2 reads YYNGEE. This CDR3 comprises 15 residues. V was pared by 0 bases and J by 3 bases, with 3 bases of the junction left unmatched.

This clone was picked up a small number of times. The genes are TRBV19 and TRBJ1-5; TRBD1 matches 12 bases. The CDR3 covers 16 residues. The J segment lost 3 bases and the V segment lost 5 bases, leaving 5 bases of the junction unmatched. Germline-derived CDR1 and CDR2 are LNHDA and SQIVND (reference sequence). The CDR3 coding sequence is TGTGCCAGTAGTGAGGGGACAGGGGGCAACAATCAGCCCCAGCATTTT. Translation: CASSEGTGGNNQPQHF.

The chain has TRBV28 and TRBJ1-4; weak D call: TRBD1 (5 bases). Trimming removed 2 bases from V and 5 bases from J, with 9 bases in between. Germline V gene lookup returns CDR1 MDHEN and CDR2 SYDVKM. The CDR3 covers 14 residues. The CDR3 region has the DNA TGTGCCAGCAGTTTAAAGGGGATGAATGAAAAACTGTTTTTT. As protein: CASSLKGMNEKLFF.

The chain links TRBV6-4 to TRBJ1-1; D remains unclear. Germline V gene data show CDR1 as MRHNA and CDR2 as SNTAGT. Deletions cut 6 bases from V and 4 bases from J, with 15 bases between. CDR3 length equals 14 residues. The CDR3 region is CASRNTNLPTEAFF. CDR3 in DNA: TGTGCCAGCAGAAACACGAACCTTCCCACTGAAGCTTTCTTT.

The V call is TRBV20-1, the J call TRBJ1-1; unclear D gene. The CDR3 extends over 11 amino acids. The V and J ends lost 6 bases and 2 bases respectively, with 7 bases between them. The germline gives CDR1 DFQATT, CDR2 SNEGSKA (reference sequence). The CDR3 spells CSARLNTEAFF. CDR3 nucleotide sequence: TGCAGTGCGCGACTTAACACTGAAGCTTTCTTT.

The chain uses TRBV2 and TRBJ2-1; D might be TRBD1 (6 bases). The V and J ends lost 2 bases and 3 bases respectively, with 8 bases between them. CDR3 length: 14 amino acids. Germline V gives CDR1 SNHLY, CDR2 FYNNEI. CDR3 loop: CASSEIQGYNEQFF. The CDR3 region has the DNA TGTGCCAGCAGTGAAATACAGGGCTACAATGAGCAGTTCTTC.

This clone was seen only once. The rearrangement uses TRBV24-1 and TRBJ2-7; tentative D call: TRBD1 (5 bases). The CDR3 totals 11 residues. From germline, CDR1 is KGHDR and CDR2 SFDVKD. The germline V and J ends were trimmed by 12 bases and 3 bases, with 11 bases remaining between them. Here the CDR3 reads CAPPTVYEQYF. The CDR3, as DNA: TGTGCCCCTCCGACAGTCTACGAGCAGTACTTC.

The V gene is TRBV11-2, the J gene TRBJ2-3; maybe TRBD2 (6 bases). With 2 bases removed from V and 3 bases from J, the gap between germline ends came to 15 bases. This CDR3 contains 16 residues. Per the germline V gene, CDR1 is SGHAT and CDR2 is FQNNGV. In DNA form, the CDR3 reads TGTGCCAGCAGCTTAAGGGGTTGGGGGGAAACAGATACGCAGTATTTT. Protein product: CASSLRGWGETDTQYF.

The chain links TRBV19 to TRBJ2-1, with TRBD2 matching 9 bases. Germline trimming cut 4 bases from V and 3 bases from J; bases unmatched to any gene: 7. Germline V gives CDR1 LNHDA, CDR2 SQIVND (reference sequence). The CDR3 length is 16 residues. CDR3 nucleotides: TGTGCCAGTAGTACTCAACTAGCGGGCATCTACAATGAGCAGTTCTTC. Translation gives CASSTQLAGIYNEQFF.

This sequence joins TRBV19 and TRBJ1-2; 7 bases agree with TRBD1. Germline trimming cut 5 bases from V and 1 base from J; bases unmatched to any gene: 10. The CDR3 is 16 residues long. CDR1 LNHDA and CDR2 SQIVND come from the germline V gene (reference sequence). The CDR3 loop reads CASSPGQALNNYGYTF. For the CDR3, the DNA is TGTGCCAGTAGTCCCGGACAGGCCCTAAATAACTATGGCTACACCTTC. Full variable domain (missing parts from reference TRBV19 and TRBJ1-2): DGGITQSPKYLFRKEGQNVTLSCEQNLNHDAMYWYRQDPGQGLRLIYYSQIVNDFQKGDIAEGYSVSREKKESFPLTVTSAQKNPTAFYLCASSPGQALNNYGYTFGSGTRLTVV.

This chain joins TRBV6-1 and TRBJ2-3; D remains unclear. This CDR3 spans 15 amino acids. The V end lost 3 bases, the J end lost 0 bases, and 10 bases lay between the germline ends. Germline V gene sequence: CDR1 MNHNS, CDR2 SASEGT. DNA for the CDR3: TGTGCCAGCAGTGATTGGGCGATGAGCACAGATACGCAGTATTTT. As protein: CASSDWAMSTDTQYF.

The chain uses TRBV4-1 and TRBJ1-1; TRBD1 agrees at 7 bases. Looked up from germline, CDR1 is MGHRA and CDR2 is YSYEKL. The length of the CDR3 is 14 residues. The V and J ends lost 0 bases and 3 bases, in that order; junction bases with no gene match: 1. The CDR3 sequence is CASSQDRGYTEAFF. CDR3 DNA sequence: TGCGCCAGCAGCCAAGACAGGGGGTACACTGAAGCTTTCTTT.

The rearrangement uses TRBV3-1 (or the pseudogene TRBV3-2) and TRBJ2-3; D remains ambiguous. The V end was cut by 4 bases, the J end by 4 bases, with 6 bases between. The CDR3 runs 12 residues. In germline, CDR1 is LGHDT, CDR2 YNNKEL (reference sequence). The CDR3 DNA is TGTGCCAGCAGCCGAGGAGCAGATACGCAGTATTTT. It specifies CASSRGADTQYF.

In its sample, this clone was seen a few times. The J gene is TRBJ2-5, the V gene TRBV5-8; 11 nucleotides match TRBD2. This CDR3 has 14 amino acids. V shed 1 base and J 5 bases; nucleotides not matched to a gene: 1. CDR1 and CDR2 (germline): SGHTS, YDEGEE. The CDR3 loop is CASSLLAGGETQYF. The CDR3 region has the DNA TGTGCCAGCAGCTTGTTAGCGGGAGGGGAGACCCAGTACTTC.

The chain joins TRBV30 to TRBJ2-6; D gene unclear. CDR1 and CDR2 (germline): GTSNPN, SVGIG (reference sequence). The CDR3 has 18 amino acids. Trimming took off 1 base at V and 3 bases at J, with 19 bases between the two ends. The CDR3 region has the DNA TGTGCCTGGAGTGGTACATTGCTTAACGTTGGTGGGGCCAACGTCCTGACTTTC. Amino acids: CAWSGTLLNVGGANVLTF.

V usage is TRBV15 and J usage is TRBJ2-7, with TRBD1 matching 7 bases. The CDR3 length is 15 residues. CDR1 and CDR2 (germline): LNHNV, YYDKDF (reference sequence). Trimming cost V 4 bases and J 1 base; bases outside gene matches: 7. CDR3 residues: CATSTRQGWSYEQYF. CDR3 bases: TGTGCCACCAGCACCAGACAGGGTTGGTCCTACGAGCAGTACTTC.

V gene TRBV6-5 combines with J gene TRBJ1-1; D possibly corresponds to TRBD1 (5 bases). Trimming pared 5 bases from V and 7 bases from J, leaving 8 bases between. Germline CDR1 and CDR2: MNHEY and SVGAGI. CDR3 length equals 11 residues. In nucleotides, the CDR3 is TGTGCCAGCAGTCAGGGAAATGAAGCTTTCTTT. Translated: CASSQGNEAFF.

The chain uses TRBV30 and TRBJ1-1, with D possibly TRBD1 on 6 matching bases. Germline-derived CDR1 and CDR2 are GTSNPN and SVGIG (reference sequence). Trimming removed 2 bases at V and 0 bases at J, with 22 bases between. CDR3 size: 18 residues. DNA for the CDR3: TGTGCCTGGAGTAAGGGTCGGACAGCGCTCAATATGAACACTGAAGCTTTCTTT. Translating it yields CAWSKGRTALNMNTEAFF. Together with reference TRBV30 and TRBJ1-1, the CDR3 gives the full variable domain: SQTIHQWPATLVQPVGSPLSLECTVEGTSNPNLYWYRQAAGRGLQLLFYSVGIGQISSEVPQNLSASRPQDRQFILSSKKLLLSDSGFYLCAWSKGRTALNMNTEAFFGQGTRLTVV.

CDR3 residues: CAWSIQGTGEKLFF. The CDR3 coding sequence is TGTGCCTGGAGTATCCAGGGGACGGGGGAAAAACTGTTTTTT. The genes are TRBV30 and TRBJ1-4, with a possible D match to TRBD1 (6 bases). This CDR3 spans 14 amino acids. Germline CDR1 is GTSNPN and CDR2 is SVGIG (reference sequence). V was trimmed by 2 bases and J by 8 bases, leaving 15 bases between them.